This T cell receptor beta chain appears in the sequencing data of a study of T cell responses to AZD1222 COVID-19 vaccine. Second-dose timings of about 4 or about 12 weeks were pooled. Trimming removed 3 bases from V and 0 bases from J, with 10 bases in between. CDR3 length: 15 residues. Per the germline V gene, CDR1 is SGHNT and CDR2 is YENEEA. Study outcomes and limitations: Receipt of two AZD1222 doses was followed by a rise in Spike-specific TCR breadth and depth.

Concerning this clone itself: Antigen unknown.

Repertoires were generated with immunoSEQ multiplex PCR, while TCRdb's copy carries only in-frame clones and drops some. The sample records around 120,000 clones, around nine tenths being singletons. The source of this sequence is an adult who received the AZD1222 COVID-19 vaccine. This sequence joins TRBV11-3 and TRBJ2-3; D not certain. The material sequenced was peripheral blood, taken 28 days after the second AZD1222 dose. The chain's CDR3 is CASSLLISSTDTQYF. The CDR3 DNA is TGTGCCAGCAGCTTGCTCATTAGTAGCACAGATACGCAGTATTTT.